Listed below are T cell receptor beta chains from one sample, sequenced in a study of blood T cells in healthy people across ages. Each CDR3 protein gets one entry after TCRdb re-called the 5' RACE reads with MiXCR. This table holds roughly 1,500,000 distinct CDR3 sequences, approximately 42% found once. Sequenced sample: blood. The source of these receptors is a woman in her late teens or twenties in good health. Each CDR3 is given with its conserved first and last residue. D genes are given only for firm matches. Expanded clones are given a class, and other clones once, few, many or no size at all.

NA | TRBJ2-1 | TRBV5-1 | NA | CASSFRSLAYNEQFF | TGCGCCAGCAGCTTTCGGAGTCTGGCCTACAATGAGCAGTTCTTC
NA | TRBJ1-4 | TRBV5-1 | NA | CASSPTNEPQKLFF | TGCGCCAGCAGCCCAACCAACGAACCCCAAAAACTGTTTTTT
NA | TRBJ2-6 | TRBV6-1 | NA | CAGSEGPGANVLTF | TGTGCCGGCAGTGAGGGTCCTGGGGCCAACGTCCTGACTTTC
NA | TRBJ2-1 | TRBV6-1 | once | CASFVSYNEQFF | TGTGCCAGCTTCGTCTCCTACAATGAGCAGTTCTTC
NA | TRBJ2-7 | TRBV5-6 | NA | CASSYRPDEQYF | TGTGCCAGCAGCTACCGACCGGACGAGCAGTACTTC
NA | TRBJ2-6 | TRBV4-1 | NA | CASSPSGGTRVSGANVLTF | TGCGCCAGCAGCCCCTCTGGAGGGACTCGGGTCTCTGGGGCCAACGTCCTGACTTTC
NA | TRBJ1-2 | TRBV28 | NA | CASISSEGYTF | TGTGCCAGCATATCAAGCGAAGGCTACACCTTC
NA | TRBJ1-1 | TRBV12-5 | NA | CASGLGTGAFF | TGTGCTAGTGGTTTGGGTACCGGGGCTTTCTTT
NA | TRBJ2-7 | TRBV4-1 | once | CASSQEGSREQYF | TGCGCCAGCAGCCAAGAAGGGAGCCGCGAGCAGTACTTC
TRBD1 | TRBJ2-7 | TRBV20-1 | NA | CSARDLDRGHEQYF | TGCAGTGCTAGAGATTTGGACAGGGGTCACGAGCAGTACTTC
NA | TRBJ1-2 | TRBV5-5 | NA | CASLGTPQGGYTF | TGTGCCAGCTTGGGGACGCCCCAGGGCGGCTACACCTTC
NA | TRBJ1-4 | TRBV15 | once | CATSRAGADDEKLFF | TGTGCCACCAGCAGAGCTGGGGCTGACGATGAAAAACTGTTTTTT
NA | TRBJ1-6 | TRBV27 | few | CASSSSYSPLHF | TGTGCCAGCAGCTCCTCTTATTCACCCCTCCACTTT
NA | TRBJ2-1 | TRBV3-1 | NA | CASSQGMAPEQFF | TGTGCCAGCAGCCAAGGCATGGCTCCCGAGCAGTTCTTC
NA | TRBJ2-7 | TRBV18 | NA | CASAPLLGKQYF | TGTGCCAGCGCGCCCCTTCTAGGCAAGCAGTACTTC
NA | TRBJ1-1 | TRBV5-6 | NA | CASSWGGMNTEAFF | TGTGCCAGCAGCTGGGGGGGAATGAACACTGAAGCTTTCTTT
TRBD1 | TRBJ1-1 | TRBV20-1 | once | CSARDLKTGWAEAFF | TGCAGTGCTAGAGATCTTAAGACAGGGTGGGCTGAAGCTTTCTTT
TRBD2 | TRBJ2-3 | TRBV6-1 | few | CASSELAGVKGTQYF | TGTGCCAGCAGTGAGCTAGCGGGGGTTAAGGGTACGCAGTATTTT
NA | TRBJ1-5 | TRBV20-1 | once | CSAREASGGNQPQHF | TGCAGTGCTAGAGAAGCCTCGGGGGGTAATCAGCCCCAGCATTTT
TRBD1 | TRBJ2-5 | TRBV12-3/TRBV12-4 | few | CASSTPTGGETQYF | TGTGCCAGCAGTACCCCGACAGGGGGAGAGACCCAGTACTTC
NA | TRBJ2-7 | TRBV4-1 | many | CASSQVLGPLANRHEQYF | TGCGCCAGCAGCCAAGTCTTAGGGCCCCTAGCGAACAGACACGAGCAGTACTTC
NA | TRBJ1-1 | TRBV20-1 | NA | CSARAPTEPNTEAFF | TGCAGTGCTAGAGCCCCGACCGAGCCGAACACTGAAGCTTTCTTT
NA | TRBJ1-5 | TRBV20-1 | once | CSAYLGAGGGSSNQPQHF | TGCAGTGCCTACCTCGGGGCGGGAGGAGGTAGTAGCAATCAGCCCCAGCATTTT
NA | TRBJ1-2 | TRBV10-3 | NA | CAIAAGREGYTF | TGTGCCATCGCGGCAGGGAGAGAGGGCTACACCTTC
NA | TRBJ1-1 | TRBV29-1 | NA | CSVSGRTREDTEAFF | TGCAGCGTTTCCGGGAGGACGAGAGAGGACACTGAAGCTTTCTTT
NA | TRBJ2-5 | TRBV4-2 | NA | CASSQRGAEETQYF | TGTGCCAGCAGCCAAAGGGGGGCAGAAGAGACCCAGTACTTC
NA | TRBJ2-7 | TRBV5-1 | NA | CASSWTVGTGNEQYF | TGCGCCAGCAGTTGGACGGTGGGCACTGGGAATGAGCAGTACTTC
TRBD1 | TRBJ1-5 | TRBV19 | NA | CASSTQTGRGQPQHF | TGTGCCAGTAGTACCCAGACAGGGCGGGGTCAGCCCCAGCATTTT
TRBD1 | TRBJ2-5 | TRBV7-2 | NA | CASSRGQQQYF | TGTGCCAGCAGCCGGGGACAGCAGCAGTACTTC
NA | TRBJ1-4 | TRBV9 | NA | CASSLDTGSSKLFF | TGTGCCAGCAGCCTCGACACCGGTAGTTCGAAACTGTTTTTT
TRBD1 | TRBJ1-2 | TRBV20-1 | NA | CSARETGGGYTF | TGCAGTGCTAGAGAGACAGGGGGTGGCTACACCTTC
NA | TRBJ2-7 | TRBV20-1 | few | CSAPAGYEQYF | TGCAGTGCCCCCGCAGGGTACGAGCAGTACTTC
NA | TRBJ2-6 | TRBV29-1 | few | CSVEVSGANVLTF | TGCAGCGTTGAAGTATCCGGGGCCAACGTCCTGACTTTC
NA | TRBJ1-6 | TRBV11-2 | NA | CASSLGKYREVGNSPLHF | TGTGCCAGCAGCTTAGGGAAATACAGGGAAGTCGGAAATTCACCCCTCCACTTT
NA | TRBJ1-2 | TRBV16 | NA | CASSPGREYDYTF | TGTGCCAGCAGCCCTGGCCGGGAATATGACTACACCTTC
TRBD2 | TRBJ2-3 | TRBV20-1 | NA | CSAAGTSGGVLTDTQYF | TGCAGTGCAGCCGGGACTAGCGGGGGCGTACTCACGGATACGCAGTATTTT
TRBD1 | TRBJ1-1 | TRBV29-1 | NA | CSVEGQQGGITEAFF | TGCAGCGTTGAAGGTCAACAGGGGGGAATAACTGAAGCTTTCTTT